Many counts were recorded for the clone carrying this TCR beta chain. Antigen specificity is unknown. The sample is drawn from a study of human T cells and chemical hapten exposure. Turning to the study itself: Upper inner arm skin measuring roughly 2 cm by roughly 2 cm received 2% DPC for sensitization. Study-wide results and caveats: The donor cohort had alopecia, so its immune response may not match that of healthy people. There was no change with DPC sensitization in TCRs above 1 in 1000 frequency.

Time point in this sample: patch test 3, about 24 weeks after DPC sensitization. Treatment: therapeutic diphenylcyclopropenone sensitization with weekly scalp DPC. Suited to DPC and affected by alopecia, the donors ranged from 18 to 70 years old. Each CDR3 protein gets one entry after TCRdb re-called the RACE reads with MiXCR. The sample includes tens of thousands of distinct CDR3 sequences, around 10% of them seen just once. The CDR3 totals 15 residues. Germline CDR1 is SEHNR and CDR2 is FQNEAQ (reference sequence). With 0 bases removed from V and 1 base from J, the gap between germline ends came to 9 bases.

The sequencing here drew on whole blood, taken in connection with sensitization to the hapten diphenylcyclopropenone (DPC). The chain is built from TRBV7-9 and TRBJ2-5; D could derive from TRBD1 or TRBD2 (5 bases each). This receptor was identified in a woman aged 45-65 years with alopecia areata. Some clones in this sample may be carry-over from other donors' samples. CDR3 protein: CASSLARGVQETQYF. CDR3 coding DNA: TGTGCCAGCAGCTTAGCGCGAGGGGTCCAAGAGACCCAGTACTTC.